This paragraph reports one TCR beta chain. 60 Vbeta and 13 Jbeta primers were used in PCR. The repertoire was sequenced with immunoSEQ multiplex PCR; TCRdb's copy has only in-frame clones and lacks some. The repertoire has approximately 120,000 clones, 10% of them found once; the top ten carry just over 4.5%. The data are from a study of cytomegalovirus exposure and HLA in healthy donors. Trimming cost V 4 bases and J 0 bases, with 3 bases left between them. The germline gives CDR1 SNHLY, CDR2 FYNNEI. The CDR3 is 12 residues long. The chain is built from TRBV2 and TRBJ1-1; no reliable D call. This TCR derives from a woman aged 18-29 years in good health and CMV-seropositive. The sequencing sample was made of PBMCs. CDR3 protein: CASSVLNTEAFF. The DNA of the CDR3 is TGTGCCAGCAGTGTCTTGAACACTGAAGCTTTCTTT.